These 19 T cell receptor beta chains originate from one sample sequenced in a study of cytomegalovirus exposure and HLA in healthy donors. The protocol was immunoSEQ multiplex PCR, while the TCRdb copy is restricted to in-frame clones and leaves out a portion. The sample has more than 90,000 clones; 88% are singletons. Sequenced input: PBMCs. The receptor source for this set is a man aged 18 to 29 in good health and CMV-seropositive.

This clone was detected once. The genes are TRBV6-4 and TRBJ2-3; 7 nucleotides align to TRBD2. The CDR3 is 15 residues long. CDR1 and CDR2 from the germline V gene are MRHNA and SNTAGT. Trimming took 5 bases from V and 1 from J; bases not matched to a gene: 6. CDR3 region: CASSMASGGTDTQYF. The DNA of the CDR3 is TGTGCCAGCAGTATGGCCAGCGGGGGCACAGATACGCAGTATTTT.

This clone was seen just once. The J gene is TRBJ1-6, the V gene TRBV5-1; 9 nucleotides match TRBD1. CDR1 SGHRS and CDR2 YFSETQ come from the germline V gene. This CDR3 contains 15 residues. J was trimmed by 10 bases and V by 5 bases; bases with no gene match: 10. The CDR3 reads CASRAGTGNGSPLHF. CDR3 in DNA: TGCGCCAGCAGAGCCGGGACAGGGAACGGATCACCCCTCCACTTT. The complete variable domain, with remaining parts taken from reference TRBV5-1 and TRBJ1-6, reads KAGVTQTPRYLIKTRGQQVTLSCSPISGHRSVSWYQQTPGQGLQFLFEYFSETQRNKGNFPGRFSGRQFSNSRSEMNVSTLELGDSALYLCASRAGTGNGSPLHFGNGTRLTVT.

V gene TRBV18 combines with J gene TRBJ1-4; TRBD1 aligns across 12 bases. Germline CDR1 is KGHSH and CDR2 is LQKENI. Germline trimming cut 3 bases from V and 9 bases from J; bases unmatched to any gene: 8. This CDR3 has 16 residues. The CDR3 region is CASSPNPGTGGKKLFF. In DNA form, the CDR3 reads TGTGCCAGCTCACCCAACCCCGGGACAGGGGGCAAAAAACTGTTTTTT.

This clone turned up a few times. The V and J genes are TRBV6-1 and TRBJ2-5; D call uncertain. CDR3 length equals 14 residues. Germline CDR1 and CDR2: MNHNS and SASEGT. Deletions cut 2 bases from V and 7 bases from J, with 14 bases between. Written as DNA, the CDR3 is TGTGCCAGCAGTGAATCTAGGCCTTCTGGGACCCAGTACTTC. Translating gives CASSESRPSGTQYF.

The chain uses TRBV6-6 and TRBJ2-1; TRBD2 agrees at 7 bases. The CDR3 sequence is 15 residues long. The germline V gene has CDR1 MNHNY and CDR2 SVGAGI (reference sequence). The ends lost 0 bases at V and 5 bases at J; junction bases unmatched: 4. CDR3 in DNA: TGTGCCAGCAGTTACTCGGGGGGGTCAAACAATGAGCAGTTCTTC. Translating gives CASSYSGGSNNEQFF.

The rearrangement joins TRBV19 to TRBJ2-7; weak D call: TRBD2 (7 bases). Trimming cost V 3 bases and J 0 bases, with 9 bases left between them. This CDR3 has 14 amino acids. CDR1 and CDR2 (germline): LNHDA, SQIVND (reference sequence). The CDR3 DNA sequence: TGTGCCAGTAGTATCGGGGGGCACTCCTACGAGCAGTACTTC. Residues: CASSIGGHSYEQYF.

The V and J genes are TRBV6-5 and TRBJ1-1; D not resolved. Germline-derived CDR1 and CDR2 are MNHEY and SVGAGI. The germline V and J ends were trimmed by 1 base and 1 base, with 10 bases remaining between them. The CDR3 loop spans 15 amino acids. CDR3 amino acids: CASSYLTAGNTEAFF. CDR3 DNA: TGTGCCAGCAGTTACTTAACGGCGGGGAACACTGAAGCTTTCTTT.

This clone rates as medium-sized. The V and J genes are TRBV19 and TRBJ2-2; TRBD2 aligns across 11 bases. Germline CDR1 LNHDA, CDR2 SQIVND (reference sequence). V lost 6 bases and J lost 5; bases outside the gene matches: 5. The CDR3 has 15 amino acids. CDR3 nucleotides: TGTGCCAGTAGAACACTAGCGGGGGAAACCGGGGAGCTGTTTTTT. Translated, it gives CASRTLAGETGELFF.

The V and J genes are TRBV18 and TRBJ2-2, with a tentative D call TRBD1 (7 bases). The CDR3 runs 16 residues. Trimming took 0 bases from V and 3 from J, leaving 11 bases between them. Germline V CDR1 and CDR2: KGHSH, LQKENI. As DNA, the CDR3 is TGTGCCAGCTCACCACCGACAGGGAGGCACACCGGGGAGCTGTTTTTT. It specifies CASSPPTGRHTGELFF.

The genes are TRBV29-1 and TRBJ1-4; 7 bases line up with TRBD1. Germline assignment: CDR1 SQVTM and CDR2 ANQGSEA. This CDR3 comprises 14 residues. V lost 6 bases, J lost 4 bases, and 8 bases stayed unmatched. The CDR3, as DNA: TGCAGCGTGGGCGGTCAGGGGGTTAATGAAAAACTGTTTTTT. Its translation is CSVGGQGVNEKLFF.

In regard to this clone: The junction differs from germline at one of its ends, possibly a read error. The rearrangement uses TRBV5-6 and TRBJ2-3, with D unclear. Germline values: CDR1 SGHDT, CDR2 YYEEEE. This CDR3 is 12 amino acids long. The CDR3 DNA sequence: TGTGCCAGCACCTTGGGATACGGTACGCAGTATTTT. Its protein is CASTLGYGTQYF.

CDR3 loop: CASSSLEPGAKNIQYF. CDR3 coding DNA: TGTGCCAGCAGTTCCCTTGAACCGGGGGCCAAAAACATTCAGTACTTC. The chain links TRBV6-5 to TRBJ2-4; D is possibly TRBD2 (5 bases). Germline V gene sequence: CDR1 MNHEY, CDR2 SVGAGI. Trimming removed 4 bases from V and 1 base from J, with 14 bases in between. CDR3 length equals 16 residues.

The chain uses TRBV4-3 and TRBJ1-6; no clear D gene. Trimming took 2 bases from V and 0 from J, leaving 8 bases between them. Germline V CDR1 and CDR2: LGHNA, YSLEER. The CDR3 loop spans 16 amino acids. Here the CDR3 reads CASSQYIASYNSPLHF. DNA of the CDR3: TGCGCCAGCAGCCAATACATCGCCTCCTATAATTCACCCCTCCACTTT.

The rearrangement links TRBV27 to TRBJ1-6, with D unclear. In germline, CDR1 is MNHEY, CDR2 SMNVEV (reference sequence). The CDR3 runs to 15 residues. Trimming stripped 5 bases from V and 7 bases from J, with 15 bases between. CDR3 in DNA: TGTGCCAGCAGTGCCGCGAGTGGCGGCAATTCACCCCTCCACTTT. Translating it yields CASSAASGGNSPLHF.

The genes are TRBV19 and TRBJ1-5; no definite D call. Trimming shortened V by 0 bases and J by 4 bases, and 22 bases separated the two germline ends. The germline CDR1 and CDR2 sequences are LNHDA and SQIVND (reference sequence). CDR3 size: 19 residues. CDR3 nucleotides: TGTGCCAGTAGTATAGATGGGCGGAGGGCGAGATCCACAAATCAGCCCCAGCATTTT. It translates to CASSIDGRRARSTNQPQHF. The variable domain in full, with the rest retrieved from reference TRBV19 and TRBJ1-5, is DGGITQSPKYLFRKEGQNVTLSCEQNLNHDAMYWYRQDPGQGLRLIYYSQIVNDFQKGDIAEGYSVSREKKESFPLTVTSAQKNPTAFYLCASSIDGRRARSTNQPQHFGDGTRLSIL.

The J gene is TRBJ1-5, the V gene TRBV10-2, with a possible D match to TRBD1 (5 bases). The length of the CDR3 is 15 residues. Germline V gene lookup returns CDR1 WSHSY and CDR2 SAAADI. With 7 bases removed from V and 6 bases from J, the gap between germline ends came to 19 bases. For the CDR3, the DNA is TGCGCCAGCAAGCCTTGGGGGGAGGAGGGTCAGCCCCAGCATTTT. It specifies CASKPWGEEGQPQHF.

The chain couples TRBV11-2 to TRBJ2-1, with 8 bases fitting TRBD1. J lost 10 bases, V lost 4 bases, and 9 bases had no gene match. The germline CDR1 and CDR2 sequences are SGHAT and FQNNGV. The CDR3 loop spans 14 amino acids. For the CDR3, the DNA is TGTGCCAGCAGCTCAGGACAGGGTAGCGGCGAGCAGTTCTTC. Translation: CASSSGQGSGEQFF.

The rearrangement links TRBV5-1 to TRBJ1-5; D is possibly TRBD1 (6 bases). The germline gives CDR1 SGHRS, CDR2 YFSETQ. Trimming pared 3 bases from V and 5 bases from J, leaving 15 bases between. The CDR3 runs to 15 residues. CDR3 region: CASSWGGRGDQPQHF. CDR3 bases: TGCGCCAGCAGCTGGGGGGGCAGGGGTGATCAGCCCCAGCATTTT.

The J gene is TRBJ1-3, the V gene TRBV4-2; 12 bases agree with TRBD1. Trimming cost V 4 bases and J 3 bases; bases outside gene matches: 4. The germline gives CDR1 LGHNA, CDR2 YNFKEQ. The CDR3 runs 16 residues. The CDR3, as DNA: TGTGCCAGCAGCCGGGACAGGGGGCTAGGTGGAAACACCATATATTTT. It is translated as CASSRDRGLGGNTIYF.